The 31 T cell receptor beta chains given below trace back to one sample, sequenced in a study of shared clonotypes between healthy human individuals. Terminally differentiated effector memory CD45RA+ cells were excluded from the naive CD8 cells, which were CD45RO-negative and positively selected for CCR7. Assay: immunoSEQ multiplex PCR; the TCRdb copy retains only in-frame clones and omits some. The sample has under 2,000,000 clones, about 95% seen once; the top ten hold around 1.2%. The material sequenced was naive CD8+ T cells sorted from blood. The origin of the receptors is a young man in good health.

For this clone: Other DNA sequences within the sample encode an identical CDR3. This chain links TRBV27 with TRBJ2-1; TRBD2 agrees at 11 bases. Germline V gene sequence: CDR1 MNHEY, CDR2 SMNVEV (reference sequence). The V gene end was trimmed by 2 bases and the J gene end by 5 bases; junction bases not matched to a gene: 5. The CDR3 totals 16 residues. This CDR3 reads CASSLLGTSGNNEQFF. Here the CDR3 DNA reads TGTGCCAGCAGTTTACTCGGGACTAGCGGTAACAATGAGCAGTTCTTC.

The chain joins TRBV18 to TRBJ2-7; 11 bases map to TRBD1. Germline trimming cut 3 bases from V and 2 bases from J; bases unmatched to any gene: 3. Germline V gives CDR1 KGHSH, CDR2 LQKENI. The CDR3 covers 15 residues. CDR3 sequence (DNA): TGTGCCAGCTCACCCGGACAGGGGGCTACCTACGAGCAGTACTTC. As protein: CASSPGQGATYEQYF. Filled out from reference TRBV18 and TRBJ2-7, the complete variable domain reads NAGVMQNPRHLVRRRGQEARLRCSPMKGHSHVYWYRQLPEEGLKFMVYLQKENIIDESGMPKERFSAEFPKEGPSILRIQQVVRGDSAAYFCASSPGQGATYEQYFGPGTRLTVT.

The rearrangement links TRBV10-2 to TRBJ2-3; TRBD1 agrees at 10 bases. CDR1 and CDR2 from the germline V gene are WSHSY and SAAADI. J was trimmed by 2 bases and V by 4 bases; bases with no gene match: 0. The CDR3 spans 14 residues. CDR3 DNA sequence: TGCGCCAGCAGTGGACAGGGGGCCACAGATACGCAGTATTTT. Encoded protein: CASSGQGATDTQYF.

This clone was seen once. The chain joins TRBV4-3 to TRBJ2-7; D not certain. Looked up from germline, CDR1 is LGHNA and CDR2 is YSLEER. The CDR3 is 18 residues long. Trimming removed 0 bases from V and 3 bases from J, with 21 bases in between. The CDR3 is CASSQDPPPSATFYEQYF. Written as DNA, the CDR3 is TGCGCCAGCAGCCAAGATCCCCCCCCCAGCGCTACGTTCTACGAGCAGTACTTC.

This clone was picked up one time. The rearrangement joins TRBV2 to TRBJ2-1; 11 bases are shared with TRBD1. This CDR3 is built from 15 residues. V lost 5 bases to trimming and J lost 3 bases; unmatched junction nucleotides: 3. The germline CDR1 and CDR2 sequences are SNHLY and FYNNEI. The CDR3, as DNA: TGTGCCAGCAGTTCCGGGACAGGGGGCTACAATGAGCAGTTCTTC. Amino acids: CASSSGTGGYNEQFF.

The chain uses TRBV7-8 and TRBJ2-3, with TRBD1 matching over 7 bases. Germline loops: CDR1 SGHVS, CDR2 FQNEAQ. The J segment lost 1 base and the V segment lost 5 bases, leaving 12 bases of the junction unmatched. The CDR3 length is 17 residues. CDR3 nucleotides: TGTGCCAGCAGCCTTCTTAAGGGGGCTTCAGGCACAGATACGCAGTATTTT. Encoded protein: CASSLLKGASGTDTQYF.

This clone was observed a single time. DNA of the CDR3: TGTGCCAGCAGCTTAATGACTAGCGAGGAGCAGTTCTTC. It translates to CASSLMTSEEQFF. The rearrangement uses TRBV7-6 and TRBJ2-1, with 8 bases matching TRBD2. The germline gives CDR1 SGHVS, CDR2 FNYEAQ. V gave up 2 bases and J gave up 10 bases; unmatched junction bases: 4. CDR3 length: 13 amino acids.

This sequence joins TRBV30 and TRBJ2-7, with 7 positions matching TRBD1. Germline V CDR1 and CDR2: GTSNPN, SVGIG (reference sequence). The V gene end was trimmed by 1 base and the J gene end by 2 bases; junction bases not matched to a gene: 2. The CDR3 is 13 amino acids. The CDR3 DNA follows: TGTGCCTGGAGTGGGGACAGTCCCTACGAGCAGTACTTC. The encoded protein is CAWSGDSPYEQYF.

A note on this clone: Other DNA sequences of this sample code for an identical CDR3. CDR3: CASSLDRGAYEQYF. CDR3 in DNA: TGTGCCAGCAGCTTGGACAGGGGAGCCTACGAGCAGTACTTC. J is TRBJ2-7 and V is TRBV11-2, with 9 bases matching TRBD1. Trimming at V came to 3 bases and at J to 2 bases, leaving 2 bases not matched to a gene. The germline V gene has CDR1 SGHAT and CDR2 FQNNGV. The length of the CDR3 is 14 residues.

The chain is built from TRBV6-6 and TRBJ2-7; TRBD1 agrees at 7 bases. J gave up 3 bases and V 5 bases, and 13 bases lay outside the gene matches. Germline lookup yields CDR1 MNHNY and CDR2 SVGAGI (reference sequence). The CDR3 runs 16 residues. The CDR3 DNA sequence: TGTGCCAGCAGTCAAACAGGGGTCCATCCCGACTACGAGCAGTACTTC. As protein: CASSQTGVHPDYEQYF.

This clone was observed a handful of times. This CDR3 is also generated by other DNA sequences in the sample. The chain recombines TRBV27 with TRBJ2-2; D gene unclear. The CDR3 runs 12 residues. The germline V and J ends were trimmed by 5 bases and 11 bases, with 12 bases remaining between them. Germline V lookup: CDR1 MNHEY, CDR2 SMNVEV (reference sequence). As DNA, the CDR3 is TGTGCCAGCAGTCCGCTTAGTGGAGAGCTGTTTTTT. It codes for CASSPLSGELFF.

The chain couples TRBV10-2 to TRBJ2-5; a weak D match, TRBD2 (5 bases). V was shortened by 5 bases and J by 0 bases, with 16 bases between the two germline ends. The length of the CDR3 is 16 residues. Per germline, CDR1 WSHSY and CDR2 SAAADI. In DNA, the CDR3 is TGCGCCAGCAGTCACCGGGTTCTGGGAGACCAAGAGACCCAGTACTTC. Its translation: CASSHRVLGDQETQYF.

The V call is TRBV15, the J call TRBJ2-7; D not resolved. CDR3 size: 14 residues. The ends were cut back, 1 base at V and 5 bases at J, with 12 bases in the middle. Germline CDR1 and CDR2: LNHNV and YYDKDF (reference sequence). As DNA, the CDR3 is TGTGCCACCAGCAGAGCCTTAACTTCCCACGAGCAGTACTTC. As protein: CATSRALTSHEQYF.

About this clone: Other nucleotide sequences from this sample produce the same CDR3. The V call is TRBV9, the J call TRBJ2-6, with D unresolved. V lost 3 bases to trimming and J lost 1 base, with 5 bases between them. The V gene's germline CDR1 is SGDLS and CDR2 YYNGEE. There are 14 residues in the CDR3. CDR3 in amino acids: CASSASSGANVLTF. CDR3 DNA: TGTGCCAGCAGCGCGAGTTCTGGGGCCAACGTCCTGACTTTC.

This chain links TRBV13 with TRBJ2-4, with a possible D match to TRBD2 (6 bases). Germline loops: CDR1 PRHDT, CDR2 FYEKMQ (reference sequence). V was pared by 5 bases and J by 6 bases, with 20 bases between. The CDR3 runs 16 residues. CDR3 sequence: CASSPSPASVGNIQYF. DNA for the CDR3: TGTGCCAGCAGCCCCAGCCCGGCTAGCGTCGGAAACATTCAGTACTTC.

V gene TRBV18 combines with J gene TRBJ2-5; D possibly uses TRBD1 or TRBD2 (5 bases each). Per germline, CDR1 KGHSH and CDR2 LQKENI. This CDR3 has 16 residues. The V end was cut by 3 bases, the J end by 1 base, with 15 bases between. This chain's CDR3 is CASSPSGTISQETQYF. In nucleotides, the CDR3 is TGTGCCAGCTCACCGTCCGGGACGATATCCCAAGAGACCCAGTACTTC.

The chain uses TRBV19 and TRBJ1-6; 7 nucleotides agree with TRBD1. V was clipped by 2 bases and J by 9 bases; unmatched bases: 7. The CDR3 is made up of 15 amino acids. Germline V gene data show CDR1 as LNHDA and CDR2 as SQIVND (reference sequence). The CDR3: CASSIRDSAPSPLHF. CDR3 DNA: TGTGCCAGTAGTATAAGGGACAGCGCACCTTCACCCCTCCACTTT.

V is TRBV4-1 and J is TRBJ2-7; 13 nucleotides align to TRBD2. This CDR3 comprises 17 residues. V lost 2 bases and J lost 3; bases outside the gene matches: 7. CDR1 and CDR2 from the germline V gene are MGHRA and YSYEKL. CDR3 DNA sequence: TGCGCCAGCAGCCAAACTAGCGGGGGGGCATTCGGCTACGAGCAGTACTTC. Translating gives CASSQTSGGAFGYEQYF.

The rearrangement links TRBV19 to TRBJ1-2, with D possibly TRBD1 on 6 matching bases. Trimming stripped 9 bases from V and 4 bases from J, with 24 bases between. The CDR3 extends over 16 amino acids. CDR1 is LNHDA and CDR2 is SQIVND in the germline V gene (reference sequence). The CDR3 spells CARGPVGGRMGYGYTF. For the CDR3, the DNA is TGTGCCAGGGGACCCGTCGGGGGGCGCATGGGCTATGGCTACACCTTC. The full variable domain, completed using reference TRBV19 and TRBJ1-2, is DGGITQSPKYLFRKEGQNVTLSCEQNLNHDAMYWYRQDPGQGLRLIYYSQIVNDFQKGDIAEGYSVSREKKESFPLTVTSAQKNPTAFYLCARGPVGGRMGYGYTFGSGTRLTVV.

CDR3 residues: CASSLDAGLAVYEQYF. The CDR3 DNA sequence: TGTGCCAGCAGCTTAGATGCTGGACTAGCGGTCTACGAGCAGTACTTC. The chain combines TRBV7-9 with TRBJ2-7; 10 bases are shared with TRBD2. J gave up 3 bases and V 1 base, and 6 bases lay outside the gene matches. The CDR3 covers 16 residues. Per germline, CDR1 SEHNR and CDR2 FQNEAQ (reference sequence).

The rearrangement joins TRBV2 to TRBJ1-5, with no clear D. The V and J ends lost 3 bases and 5 bases respectively, with 20 bases between them. This CDR3 region has 17 residues. Germline V gene lookup returns CDR1 SNHLY and CDR2 FYNNEI. The CDR3 bases are TGTGCCAGCAGTGATTTCAATTTGGACGGAGACTATCAGCCCCAGCATTTT. Protein sequence: CASSDFNLDGDYQPQHF.

CDR3 in DNA: TGTGCCAGCAGTTTAGCTCGGCATGACGGGGAGCTGTTTTTT. Its translation is CASSLARHDGELFF. J is TRBJ2-2 and V is TRBV6-6; D not resolved. Germline V gives CDR1 MNHNY, CDR2 SVGAGI (reference sequence). V lost 4 bases to trimming and J lost 7 bases, with 13 bases between them. The CDR3 sequence is 14 residues long.

The chain has TRBV13 and TRBJ2-7; the match to TRBD2 covers 8 bases. Germline CDR1 reads PRHDT; CDR2 reads FYEKMQ (reference sequence). Trimming removed 6 bases from V and 5 bases from J; junction bases left unmatched: 9. CDR3 length: 14 residues. The CDR3 is CASRSSREVHEQYF. The DNA for the CDR3 is TGTGCCAGCAGGTCCTCGCGGGAGGTCCACGAGCAGTACTTC.

The V gene is TRBV27, the J gene TRBJ1-2, with 9 positions matching TRBD1. The CDR3 consists of 17 residues. Germline V gene sequence: CDR1 MNHEY, CDR2 SMNVEV (reference sequence). Trimming at V came to 2 bases and at J to 4 bases, leaving 11 bases not matched to a gene. The CDR3 coding sequence is TGTGCCAGCAGTTTAAGCACAGGGGGCCTTGTGGCCTATGGCTACACCTTC. It codes for CASSLSTGGLVAYGYTF.

V gene TRBV29-1 combines with J gene TRBJ2-3, with TRBD2 identical over 7 bases. CDR1 and CDR2 (germline): SQVTM, ANQGSEA. J was trimmed by 0 bases and V by 5 bases; bases with no gene match: 5. The CDR3 runs 14 residues. The CDR3 spells CSVYSGLSTDTQYF. The CDR3 DNA sequence: TGCAGCGTTTACTCGGGACTAAGCACAGATACGCAGTATTTT.

The chain carries TRBV19 and TRBJ2-5, with a weak D call TRBD2 (7 bases). The CDR3 length is 17 residues. In germline, CDR1 is LNHDA, CDR2 SQIVND (reference sequence). V shed 4 bases and J shed 3 bases, with 21 bases lying between them. The CDR3, as DNA: TGTGCCAGTAGTACGTTCTTGATCGGGGGGCCGGAAGAGACCCAGTACTTC. Protein sequence: CASSTFLIGGPEETQYF. Variable domain in full (rest from reference TRBV19 and TRBJ2-5): DGGITQSPKYLFRKEGQNVTLSCEQNLNHDAMYWYRQDPGQGLRLIYYSQIVNDFQKGDIAEGYSVSREKKESFPLTVTSAQKNPTAFYLCASSTFLIGGPEETQYFGPGTRLLVL.

J is TRBJ2-2 and V is TRBV10-2, with TRBD2 as a possible D gene (5 bases). Between the trimmed V and J ends, which lost 2 bases and 7 bases, there was a span of 17 bases. This CDR3 contains 16 residues. CDR1 is WSHSY and CDR2 is SAAADI in the germline V gene. CDR3 region: CASSEASPSTGGELFF. CDR3 in DNA: TGCGCCAGCAGTGAGGCTAGCCCCTCTACCGGCGGGGAGCTGTTTTTT.

The chain links TRBV11-2 to TRBJ2-5; 9 bases line up with TRBD2. V was clipped by 6 bases and J by 2 bases; unmatched bases: 13. CDR1 is SGHAT, CDR2 FQNNGV, per germline. The CDR3 consists of 17 residues. The CDR3 protein is CASSFWTSVPPQETQYF. The CDR3 bases are TGTGCCAGCAGTTTCTGGACTAGCGTTCCCCCACAAGAGACCCAGTACTTC.

CDR3 amino acids: CASSSGDRDYGYTF. CDR3 nucleotides: TGTGCCAGCAGCTCTGGGGACAGGGACTATGGCTACACCTTC. V is TRBV28 and J is TRBJ1-2; 9 bases line up with TRBD1. The CDR3 is 14 amino acids. V dropped 6 bases and J dropped 3; count of bases not matched to a gene: 5. Looked up from germline, CDR1 is MDHEN and CDR2 is SYDVKM.

This chain connects TRBV4-1 to TRBJ2-1; 7 bases line up with TRBD2. This CDR3 comprises 15 residues. Germline V lookup: CDR1 MGHRA, CDR2 YSYEKL. V was pared by 0 bases and J by 4 bases, with 3 bases of the junction left unmatched. The CDR3 here is CASSQDGDYYNEQFF. The CDR3 DNA follows: TGCGCCAGCAGCCAAGATGGGGACTATTACAATGAGCAGTTCTTC.

This chain links TRBV13 with TRBJ2-5; D gene unclear. This CDR3 region has 13 residues. Germline V gene data show CDR1 as PRHDT and CDR2 as FYEKMQ (reference sequence). V lost 5 bases to trimming and J lost 4 bases, with 11 bases between them. CDR3 sequence (DNA): TGTGCCAGCAGCCTTTGGGGTGCAGAGACCCAGTACTTC. Translated: CASSLWGAETQYF.